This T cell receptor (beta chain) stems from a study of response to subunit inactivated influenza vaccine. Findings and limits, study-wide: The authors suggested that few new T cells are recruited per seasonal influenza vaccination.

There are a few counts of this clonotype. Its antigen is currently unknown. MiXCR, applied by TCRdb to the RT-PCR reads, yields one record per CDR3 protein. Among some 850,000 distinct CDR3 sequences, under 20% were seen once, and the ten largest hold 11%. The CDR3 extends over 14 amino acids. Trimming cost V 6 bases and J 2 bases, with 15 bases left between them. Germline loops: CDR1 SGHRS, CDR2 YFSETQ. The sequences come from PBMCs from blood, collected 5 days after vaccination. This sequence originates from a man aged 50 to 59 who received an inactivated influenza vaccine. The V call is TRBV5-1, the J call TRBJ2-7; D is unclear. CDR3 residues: CASNLNGSPYEQYF. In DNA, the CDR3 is TGCGCCAGCAATTTAAATGGGTCCCCCTACGAGCAGTACTTC. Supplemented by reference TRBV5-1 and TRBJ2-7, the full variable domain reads KAGVTQTPRYLIKTRGQQVTLSCSPISGHRSVSWYQQTPGQGLQFLFEYFSETQRNKGNFPGRFSGRQFSNSRSEMNVSTLELGDSALYLCASNLNGSPYEQYFGPGTRLTVT.